This TCR beta chain was captured by sequencing in a study of cytomegalovirus exposure and HLA in healthy donors. Study at large: Earlier sequencing of about 200 million T cells yielded 100 million to 120 million unique TCR beta sequences.

Only a few counts were recorded for this clone. Its specificity is unknown. The study's findings and limits: V- and J-gene trimming in TCR beta was tied to a missense DCLRE1C variant by an analysis performed later. Highly shared variants forming one cluster were likely a sequencing artifact.

Healthy bone marrow donors made up the donors. With 3 bases removed from V and 3 bases from J, the gap between germline ends came to 14 bases. The CDR3 covers 15 residues. Germline-derived CDR1 and CDR2 are KGHSH and LQKENI. 60 Vbeta and 13 Jbeta primers were used in PCR. TCRdb keeps only in-frame clones here, not all; method: immunoSEQ multiplex PCR. The sample gives approximately 130,000 clones, over 6.5% of which show up once; around 5.8% is in the top ten. The sequence was collected from a woman aged 40 to 49 in good health and CMV-seropositive. The sample taken for sequencing was PBMCs. The V and J genes are TRBV18 and TRBJ1-1; D gene ambiguous. Written as DNA, the CDR3 is TGTGCCAGCTCACCGATCGAGGGTATGTACACTGAAGCTTTCTTT. Translating gives CASSPIEGMYTEAFF.